This TCR beta chain was obtained from a study of regulatory T cells in long-lasting Graves disease. Arm-PCR of CDR3 regions and iRepertoire HTBI primers were the basis on which TCR beta libraries were built. Using its own MiXCR run on the multiplex PCR reads, TCRdb lists one record per CDR3 protein. The table lists approximately 500,000 distinct CDR3 sequences, 20% to 25% of them singletons. From germline, CDR1 is MNHEY and CDR2 SVGEGT. The CDR3 consists of 15 residues. J lost 4 bases, V lost 7 bases, and 12 bases had no gene match. Noted time point: persistent/refractory GD, antithyroid drugs over 5 years with positive TRAb. Making the TCR library involved RNA that had been extracted from PBMCs. This clonotype appeared a single time.

Here the sequenced sample was peripheral blood mononuclear cells (PBMCs), taken when the disease was refractory, from a patient treated with antithyroid drugs. V and J are TRBV6-2 or TRBV6-3 and TRBJ1-1, with 7 bases matching TRBD1. The receptor was isolated from a female donor with Graves disease. The CDR3: CASTLATGWTTEAFF. In DNA form, the CDR3 reads TGTGCCAGCACCCTTGCGACAGGGTGGACCACTGAAGCTTTCTTT.